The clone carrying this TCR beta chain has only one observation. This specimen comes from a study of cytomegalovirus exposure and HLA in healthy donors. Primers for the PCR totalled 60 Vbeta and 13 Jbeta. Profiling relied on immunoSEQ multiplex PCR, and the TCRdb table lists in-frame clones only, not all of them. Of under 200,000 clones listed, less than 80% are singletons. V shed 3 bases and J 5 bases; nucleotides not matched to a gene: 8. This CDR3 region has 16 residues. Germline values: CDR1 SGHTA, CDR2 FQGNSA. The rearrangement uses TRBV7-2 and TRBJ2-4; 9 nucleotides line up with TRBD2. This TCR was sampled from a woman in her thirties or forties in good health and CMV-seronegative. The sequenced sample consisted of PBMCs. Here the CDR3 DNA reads TGTGCCAGCAGCTTGGGTAGCGGGAGAGTCGAAAACATTCAGTACTTC. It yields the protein CASSLGSGRVENIQYF.